One sample yielded the 25 T cell receptor beta chains listed below, sequenced in a study of T cell repertoires in cytomegalovirus infection. TCRdb re-called the reads with MiXCR, one entry per CDR3 protein. Of over 100,000 distinct CDR3 sequences in the sample, under 30% were seen once. Antigen specificity for these receptors is unknown. The sequenced sample was CD8+ T cells from cultured PBMCs, obtained from culture after CMV antigen stimulation. The origin of the receptors is a human donor in good health (CMV status not recorded). Some clones in this sample may be carry-over from other donors' samples.

Only a few counts were recorded for this clonotype. J is TRBJ2-2 and V is TRBV2, with D tentatively TRBD1 or TRBD2 (5 bases each). Trimming shortened V by 6 bases and J by 0 bases, and 11 bases separated the two germline ends. The germline V gene encodes CDR1 SNHLY and CDR2 FYNNEI. The CDR3 spans 15 residues. The CDR3 DNA is TGTGCCAGCAGAACCGGGACCACGAACACCGGGGAGCTGTTTTTT. Protein sequence: CASRTGTTNTGELFF.

V usage is TRBV7-6 and J usage is TRBJ1-5, with a weak D call TRBD1 (6 bases). Deletions cut 6 bases from V and 2 bases from J, with 14 bases between. This CDR3 spans 15 amino acids. Germline CDR1 and CDR2: SGHVS and FNYEAQ. The CDR3 DNA reads TGTGCCAGCAGAAGACAGGTCCGGGGCAATCAGCCCCAGCATTTT. As protein: CASRRQVRGNQPQHF.

Ten or more counts support this clonotype. This chain connects TRBV11-2 to TRBJ2-1; D gene uncertain. CDR1 is SGHAT, CDR2 FQNNGV, per germline. V lost 3 bases and J lost 7, with 7 bases in between. CDR3 length equals 12 residues. CDR3 residues: CASSFVSNEQFF. In DNA form, the CDR3 reads TGTGCCAGCAGCTTCGTTTCTAATGAGCAGTTCTTC. The complete variable domain, with remaining parts taken from reference TRBV11-2 and TRBJ2-1, reads EAGVAQSPRYKIIEKRQSVAFWCNPISGHATLYWYQQILGQGPKLLIQFQNNGVVDDSQLPKDRFSAERLKGVDSTLKIQPAKLEDSAVYLCASSFVSNEQFFGPGTRLTVL.

CDR3 sequence (DNA): TGTGCCAGTAGTATAGCCCTCGGACAGAACACTGAAGCTTTCTTT. This gives the protein CASSIALGQNTEAFF. The chain carries TRBV19 and TRBJ1-1, with a weak D call TRBD1 (5 bases). V lost 1 base to trimming and J lost 1 base, with 10 bases between them. This CDR3 region has 15 residues. The V gene's germline CDR1 is LNHDA and CDR2 SQIVND (reference sequence).

This clonotype came up a few times. The rearrangement uses TRBV11-2 and TRBJ1-5; weak D call: TRBD1 (5 bases). This CDR3 has 16 amino acids. V gave up 0 bases and J gave up 0 bases, with 9 bases separating them. The germline CDR1 and CDR2 sequences are SGHAT and FQNNGV. Written as DNA, the CDR3 is TGTGCCAGCAGCTTAGATTACAGGTATAGCAATCAGCCCCAGCATTTT. Protein: CASSLDYRYSNQPQHF.

The sample holds a few counts of this clonotype. The chain couples TRBV3-1 to TRBJ2-1; tentatively, D is TRBD1 (5 bases). Germline V gives CDR1 LGHDT, CDR2 YNNKEL (reference sequence). Trimming stripped 1 base from V and 7 bases from J, with 20 bases between. The CDR3 extends over 17 amino acids. The CDR3 DNA reads as TGTGCCAGCAGCCAAGTGGTGGATGGGGCTACTCCAAATGAGCAGTTCTTC. It is translated as CASSQVVDGATPNEQFF.

The chain employs TRBV29-1 and TRBJ1-2; D gene uncertain. CDR1 and CDR2 from the germline V gene are SQVTM and ANQGSEA. The CDR3 loop spans 14 amino acids. V lost 3 bases and J lost 0, with 11 bases in between. DNA of the CDR3: TGCAGCGTTGATCTGCCTCTAGCTAACTATGGCTACACCTTC. This gives the protein CSVDLPLANYGYTF. The whole variable domain, filled in from reference TRBV29-1 and TRBJ1-2, reads SAVISQKPSRDICQRGTSLTIQCQVDSQVTMMFWYRQQPGQSLTLIATANQGSEATYESGFVIDKFPISRPNLTFSTLTVSNMSPEDSSIYLCSVDLPLANYGYTFGSGTRLTVV.

The rearrangement joins TRBV7-6 to TRBJ2-3; TRBD2 might be the D (5 bases). Trimming shortened V by 3 bases and J by 1 base, and 14 bases separated the two germline ends. The CDR3 runs 16 residues. CDR1 SGHVS and CDR2 FNYEAQ come from the germline V gene. CDR3 amino acids: CASSFSASLGTDTQYF. CDR3 in DNA: TGTGCCAGCAGCTTTAGCGCCTCCCTGGGCACAGATACGCAGTATTTT.

V and J are TRBV23-1 and TRBJ2-3; D not certain. TRBV23-1 is filed as an ORF, its function uncertain. Trimming removed 3 bases at V and 4 bases at J, with 17 bases between. The CDR3 is made up of 16 amino acids. CDR3 amino acids: CASSHSGEMGADTQYF. CDR3 nucleotide sequence: TGCGCCAGCAGTCACTCCGGCGAGATGGGTGCAGATACGCAGTATTTT.

The gene calls are TRBV12-5 and TRBJ2-7; D remains ambiguous. CDR3 length: 12 residues. Germline V gene sequence: CDR1 LGHNT, CDR2 FRNRAP. Trimming pared 1 base from V and 7 bases from J, leaving 8 bases between. This chain's CDR3 is CASGLGRQEQYF. The CDR3 nucleotides read TGTGCTAGTGGTTTGGGCCGCCAAGAGCAGTACTTC.

This clonotype was recorded many times. The chain carries TRBV20-1 and TRBJ1-5; possibly TRBD1 for D (5 bases). From germline, CDR1 is DFQATT and CDR2 SNEGSKA (reference sequence). V was clipped by 5 bases and J by 0 bases, with 14 bases between them. The CDR3 runs to 15 residues. In DNA form, the CDR3 reads TGCAGTGCTTCCGGCGAGGGGTATAGCAATCAGCCCCAGCATTTT. Translation gives CSASGEGYSNQPQHF.

V gene TRBV6-1 combines with J gene TRBJ2-6, with D unclear. The CDR3 extends over 13 amino acids. In germline, CDR1 is MNHNS, CDR2 SASEGT. V lost 4 bases and J 3 bases, leaving 4 bases between the germline ends. The chain's CDR3 is CASSGSGANVLTF. CDR3 bases: TGTGCCAGCAGTGGGAGTGGGGCCAACGTCCTGACTTTC.

The chain couples TRBV2 to TRBJ1-5; no clear D gene. This CDR3 is built from 14 residues. CDR1 SNHLY and CDR2 FYNNEI come from the germline V gene. V was trimmed by 4 bases and J by 5 bases, leaving 12 bases between them. The CDR3 DNA reads as TGTGCCAGCAGTGTAAGCAGTAGTGATCAGCCCCAGCATTTT. This translates into CASSVSSSDQPQHF.

The gene calls are TRBV19 and TRBJ2-1, with TRBD1 matching over 9 bases. CDR1 is LNHDA and CDR2 is SQIVND in the germline V gene (reference sequence). Germline trimming cut 10 bases from V and 5 bases from J; bases unmatched to any gene: 3. The CDR3 runs 12 residues. This CDR3 is CATGQGNNEQFF. DNA of the CDR3: TGTGCCACCGGACAGGGGAACAATGAGCAGTTCTTC.

This rearrangement joins TRBV5-4 to TRBJ2-2, with 8 bases matching TRBD2. Unmatched junction bases numbered 1, after V lost 0 bases and J lost 0 bases. CDR1 and CDR2 from the germline V gene are SGHNT and YYREEE (reference sequence). The CDR3 contains 16 residues. Here the CDR3 reads CASSLGGGSNTGELFF. Written as DNA, the CDR3 is TGTGCCAGCAGCTTGGGCGGGGGGTCGAACACCGGGGAGCTGTTTTTT.

This clonotype was seen more than once but under ten times. CDR3 sequence reads: CASRWTGPANEQFF. Here the CDR3 DNA reads TGTGCCAGCAGATGGACAGGGCCCGCTAATGAGCAGTTCTTC. The chain links TRBV12-3 or TRBV12-4 to TRBJ2-1, with 8 bases matching TRBD1. The CDR3 is 14 residues long. V lost 6 bases, J lost 7 bases, and 8 bases stayed unmatched.

This clonotype has just a few counts. The V call is TRBV12-5, the J call TRBJ1-6; D unclear. Germline CDR1 and CDR2: LGHNT and FRNRAP. V lost 6 bases to trimming and J lost 7 bases, with 16 bases between them. CDR3 length: 15 amino acids. The CDR3 sequence is CASGNLEGSNSPLHF. The CDR3 DNA follows: TGTGCTAGTGGGAACCTGGAGGGTAGCAATTCACCCCTCCACTTT.

This clonotype showed up just a few times. The chain employs TRBV28 and TRBJ2-5; TRBD1 matches 8 bases. CDR1 is MDHEN, CDR2 SYDVKM, per germline. V lost 2 bases and J lost 5; bases outside the gene matches: 4. The CDR3 is made up of 14 amino acids. For the CDR3, the DNA is TGTGCCAGCAGTTTACAGGGGGCTTGGGAGACCCAGTACTTC. Protein product: CASSLQGAWETQYF.

This clonotype was counted only a few times. The V gene is TRBV7-6, the J gene TRBJ2-1; D gene ambiguous. This CDR3 region has 13 residues. Germline CDR1 SGHVS, CDR2 FNYEAQ. Between the trimmed V and J ends, which lost 5 bases and 1 base, there was a span of 6 bases. The DNA for the CDR3 is TGTGCCAGCAGCCGTTCGTCCTACAATGAGCAGTTCTTC. It encodes CASSRSSYNEQFF.

The V call is TRBV6-2 or TRBV6-3, the J call TRBJ2-1; weak D call: TRBD2 (6 bases). V was pared by 0 bases and J by 0 bases, with 21 bases between. This CDR3 has 20 amino acids. Looked up from germline, CDR1 is MNHEY and CDR2 is SVGEGT. The CDR3 region has the DNA TGTGCCAGCAGTTACTCGATGAGGGACTCCCGGGCGGGCTCCTACAATGAGCAGTTCTTC. It translates to CASSYSMRDSRAGSYNEQFF.

This clonotype appeared a few times. The chain uses TRBV19 and TRBJ1-1, with a tentative D call TRBD1 (5 bases). Per the germline V gene, CDR1 is LNHDA and CDR2 is SQIVND (reference sequence). V gave up 8 bases and J gave up 5 bases, with 15 bases separating them. The CDR3 length is 13 residues. DNA for the CDR3: TGTGCCAGTGCGCCTAGGGACGGGACTGAAGCTTTCTTT. Its translation is CASAPRDGTEAFF. The entire variable domain, with the rest obtained from reference TRBV19 and TRBJ1-1, is as follows: DGGITQSPKYLFRKEGQNVTLSCEQNLNHDAMYWYRQDPGQGLRLIYYSQIVNDFQKGDIAEGYSVSREKKESFPLTVTSAQKNPTAFYLCASAPRDGTEAFFGQGTRLTVV.

The chain is built from TRBV13 and TRBJ1-2; D might be TRBD1 (5 bases). There are 14 residues in the CDR3. The germline V gene encodes CDR1 PRHDT and CDR2 FYEKMQ (reference sequence). V was shortened by 5 bases and J by 4 bases, with 14 bases between the two germline ends. This CDR3 reads CASSPGTGCYGYTF. In nucleotides, the CDR3 is TGTGCCAGCAGCCCCGGGACCGGATGCTATGGCTACACCTTC.

The chain links TRBV27 to TRBJ1-2; no definite D call. This CDR3 has 15 residues. Per the germline V gene, CDR1 is MNHEY and CDR2 is SMNVEV (reference sequence). Trimming left V 4 bases short and J 0 bases short, with 12 bases between. CDR3: CASSSGTRPNYGYTF. CDR3 coding DNA: TGTGCCAGCAGTTCCGGTACCCGACCTAACTATGGCTACACCTTC.

Concerning this clonotype: This clone may be a read error of a much larger clone one base away. The V call is TRBV6-5, the J call TRBJ1-2; D is ambiguous. V lost 0 bases and J lost 3, with 11 bases in between. The CDR3 consists of 15 residues. Per germline, CDR1 MNHEY and CDR2 SVGAGI. CDR3: CASSYSSEDHYGYTF. In nucleotides, the CDR3 is TGTGCCAGCAGTTACTCGTCGGAGGATCACTATGGCTACACCTTC.

This clonotype was seen more than once but under ten times. The V and J genes are TRBV2 and TRBJ2-1; TRBD1 matches 10 bases. Germline lookup yields CDR1 SNHLY and CDR2 FYNNEI. This CDR3 has 14 residues. J gave up 7 bases and V 8 bases, and 8 bases lay outside the gene matches. DNA for the CDR3: TGTGCCAGCCGGGGACAGGGGCTACAGAATGAGCAGTTCTTC. As protein: CASRGQGLQNEQFF.